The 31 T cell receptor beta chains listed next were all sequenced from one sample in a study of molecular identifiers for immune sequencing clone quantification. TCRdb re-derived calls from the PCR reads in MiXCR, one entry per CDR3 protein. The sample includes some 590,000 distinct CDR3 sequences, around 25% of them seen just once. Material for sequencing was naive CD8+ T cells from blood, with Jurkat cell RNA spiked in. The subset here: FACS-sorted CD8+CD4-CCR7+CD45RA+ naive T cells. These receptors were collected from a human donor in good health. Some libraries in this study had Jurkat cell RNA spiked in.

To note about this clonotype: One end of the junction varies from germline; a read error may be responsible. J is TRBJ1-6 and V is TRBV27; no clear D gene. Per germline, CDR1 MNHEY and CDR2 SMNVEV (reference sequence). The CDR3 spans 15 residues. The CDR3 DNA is TGTGCCAGCAGTTACCAAGGGAACAGTAATTCACCCCTCCGCTTT. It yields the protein CASSYQGNSNSPLRF.

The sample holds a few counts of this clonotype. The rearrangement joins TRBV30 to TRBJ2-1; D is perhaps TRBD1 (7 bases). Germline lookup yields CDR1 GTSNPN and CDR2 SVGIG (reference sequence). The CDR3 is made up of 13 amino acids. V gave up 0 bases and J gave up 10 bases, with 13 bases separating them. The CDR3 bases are TGTGCCTGGAGTGTATTGGAGGGGGCCGAGCAGTTCTTC. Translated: CAWSVLEGAEQFF.

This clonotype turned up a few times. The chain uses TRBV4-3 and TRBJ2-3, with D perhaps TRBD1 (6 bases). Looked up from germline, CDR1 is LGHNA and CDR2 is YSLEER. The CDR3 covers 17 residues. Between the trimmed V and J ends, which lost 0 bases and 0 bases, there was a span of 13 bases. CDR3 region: CASSQDRGRISTDTQYF. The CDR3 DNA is TGCGCCAGCAGCCAAGACAGGGGCAGGATAAGCACAGATACGCAGTATTTT.

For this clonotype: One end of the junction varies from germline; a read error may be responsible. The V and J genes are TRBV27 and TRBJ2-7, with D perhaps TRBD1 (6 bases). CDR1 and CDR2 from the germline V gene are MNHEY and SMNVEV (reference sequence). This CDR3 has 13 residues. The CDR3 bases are TGTGCCAGCAGCCGGGACACTTCCTACGAGCGGTACTTC. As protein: CASSRDTSYERYF.

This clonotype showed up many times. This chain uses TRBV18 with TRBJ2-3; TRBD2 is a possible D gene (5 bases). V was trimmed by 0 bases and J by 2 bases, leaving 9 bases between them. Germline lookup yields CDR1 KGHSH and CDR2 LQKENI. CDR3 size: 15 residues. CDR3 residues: CASSPPGGYTDTQYF. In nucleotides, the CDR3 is TGTGCCAGCTCACCACCGGGCGGGTACACAGATACGCAGTATTTT.

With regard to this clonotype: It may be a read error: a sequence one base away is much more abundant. The CDR3: CASSDRPGEEAFF. CDR3 bases: TGTGCCAGCAGCGATCGACCAGGGGAAGAAGCTTTCTTT. The rearrangement joins TRBV7-9 to TRBJ1-1, with D possibly being TRBD1 (6 bases). Germline CDR1 and CDR2: SEHNR and FQNEAQ (reference sequence). This CDR3 comprises 13 residues. Trimming stripped 5 bases from V and 8 bases from J, with 15 bases between.

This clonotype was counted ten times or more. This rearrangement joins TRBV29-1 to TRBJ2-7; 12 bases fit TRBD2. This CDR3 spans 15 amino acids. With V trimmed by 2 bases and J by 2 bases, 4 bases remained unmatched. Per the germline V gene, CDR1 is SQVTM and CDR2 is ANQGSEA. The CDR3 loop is CSVETGLAGTYEQYF. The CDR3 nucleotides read TGCAGCGTTGAAACCGGACTAGCGGGGACCTACGAGCAGTACTTC.

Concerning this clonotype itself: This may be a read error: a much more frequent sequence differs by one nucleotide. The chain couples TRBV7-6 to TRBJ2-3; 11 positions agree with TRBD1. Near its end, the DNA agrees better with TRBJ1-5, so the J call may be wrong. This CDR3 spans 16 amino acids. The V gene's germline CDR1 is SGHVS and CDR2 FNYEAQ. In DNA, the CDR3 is TGTGCCAGCAGCCACGGACAGGGGGCTTTCCCAGATACGCAGCATTTT. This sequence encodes CASSHGQGAFPDTQHF.

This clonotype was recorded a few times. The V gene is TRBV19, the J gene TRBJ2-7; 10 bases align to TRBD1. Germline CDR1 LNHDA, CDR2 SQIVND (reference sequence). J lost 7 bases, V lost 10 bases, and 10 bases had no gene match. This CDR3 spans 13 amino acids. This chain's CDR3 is CATRQGAVGEQYF. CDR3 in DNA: TGTGCCACAAGACAGGGGGCTGTTGGTGAGCAGTACTTC.

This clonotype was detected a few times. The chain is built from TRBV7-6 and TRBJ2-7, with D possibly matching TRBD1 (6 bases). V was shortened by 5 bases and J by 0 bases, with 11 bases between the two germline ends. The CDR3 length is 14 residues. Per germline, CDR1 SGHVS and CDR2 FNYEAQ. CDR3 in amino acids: CASSAGTISYEQYF. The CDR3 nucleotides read TGTGCCAGCAGCGCCGGGACAATCTCCTACGAGCAGTACTTC.

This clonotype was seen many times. The CDR3 is CASSRTGTDEQYF. CDR3 coding DNA: TGTGCCAGCAGTCGAACAGGGACCGACGAGCAGTACTTC. The chain uses TRBV6-5 and TRBJ2-7; tentative D call: TRBD1 (6 bases). Between the trimmed V and J ends, which lost 5 bases and 5 bases, there was a span of 13 bases. Per the germline V gene, CDR1 is MNHEY and CDR2 is SVGAGI. CDR3 length equals 13 residues.

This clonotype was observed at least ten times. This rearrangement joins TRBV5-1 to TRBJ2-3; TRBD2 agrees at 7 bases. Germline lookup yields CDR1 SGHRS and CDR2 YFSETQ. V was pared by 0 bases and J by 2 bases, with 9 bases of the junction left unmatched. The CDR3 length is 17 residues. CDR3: CASSLVVGGGDTDTQYF. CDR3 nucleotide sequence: TGCGCCAGCAGCTTGGTAGTCGGCGGGGGAGACACAGATACGCAGTATTTT.

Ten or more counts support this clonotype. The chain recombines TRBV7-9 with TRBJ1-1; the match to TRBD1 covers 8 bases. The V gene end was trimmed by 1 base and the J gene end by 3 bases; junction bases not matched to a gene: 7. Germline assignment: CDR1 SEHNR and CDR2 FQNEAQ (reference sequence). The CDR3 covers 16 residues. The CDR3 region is CASSLGDRGIDTEAFF. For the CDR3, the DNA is TGTGCCAGCAGCTTAGGAGACAGGGGAATTGACACTGAAGCTTTCTTT.

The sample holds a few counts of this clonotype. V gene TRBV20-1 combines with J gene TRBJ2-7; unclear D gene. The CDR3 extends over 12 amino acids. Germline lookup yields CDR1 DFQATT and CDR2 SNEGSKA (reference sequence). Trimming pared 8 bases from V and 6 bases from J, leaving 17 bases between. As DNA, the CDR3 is TGCAGTCCGAAGCCCTCCGGAACCGAGCAGTACTTC. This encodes CSPKPSGTEQYF.

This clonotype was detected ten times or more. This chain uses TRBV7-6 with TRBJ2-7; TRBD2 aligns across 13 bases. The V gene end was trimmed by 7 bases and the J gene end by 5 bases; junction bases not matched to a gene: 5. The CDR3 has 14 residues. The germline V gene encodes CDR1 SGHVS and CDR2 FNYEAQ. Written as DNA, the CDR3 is TGTGCCAGCAACCCAGGACTAGCGGGAGACGAGCAGTACTTC. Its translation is CASNPGLAGDEQYF.

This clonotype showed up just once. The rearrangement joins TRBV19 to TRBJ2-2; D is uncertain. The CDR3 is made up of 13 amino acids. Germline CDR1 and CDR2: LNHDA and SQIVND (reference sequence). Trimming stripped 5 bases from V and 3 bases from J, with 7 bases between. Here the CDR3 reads CASSSWDTGELFF. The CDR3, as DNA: TGTGCCAGTAGTTCCTGGGACACCGGGGAGCTGTTTTTT.

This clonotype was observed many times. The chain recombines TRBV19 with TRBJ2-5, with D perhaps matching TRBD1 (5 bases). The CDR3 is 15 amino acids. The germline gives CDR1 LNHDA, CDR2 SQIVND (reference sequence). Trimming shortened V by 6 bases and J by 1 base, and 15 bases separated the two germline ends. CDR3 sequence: CASRPTTGSQETQYF. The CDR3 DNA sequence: TGTGCCAGTAGGCCTACCACAGGATCCCAAGAGACCCAGTACTTC.

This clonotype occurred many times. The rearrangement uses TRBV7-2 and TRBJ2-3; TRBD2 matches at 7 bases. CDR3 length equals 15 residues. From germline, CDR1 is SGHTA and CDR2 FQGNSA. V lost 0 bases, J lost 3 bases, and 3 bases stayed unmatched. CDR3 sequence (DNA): TGTGCCAGCAGCTTAGCAGCGGGACGAACAGATACGCAGTATTTT. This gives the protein CASSLAAGRTDTQYF.

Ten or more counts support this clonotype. CDR3 DNA sequence: TGTGCCAGCAGTTCCAAGGTTGAGGGGGGAACGAACACCGGGGAGCTGTTTTTT. Amino acids: CASSSKVEGGTNTGELFF. The rearrangement joins TRBV27 to TRBJ2-2; D may correspond to TRBD1 or TRBD2 (6 bases each). Per the germline V gene, CDR1 is MNHEY and CDR2 is SMNVEV (reference sequence). The V end lost 4 bases, the J end lost 0 bases, and 18 bases lay between the germline ends. The CDR3 is 18 residues long.

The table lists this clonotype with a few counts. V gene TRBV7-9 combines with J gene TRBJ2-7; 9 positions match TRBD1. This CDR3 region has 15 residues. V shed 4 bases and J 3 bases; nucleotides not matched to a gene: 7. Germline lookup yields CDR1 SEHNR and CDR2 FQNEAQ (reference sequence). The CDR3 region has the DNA TGTGCCAGCAGCTCCGGACAGGGGACAGACTACGAGCAGTACTTC. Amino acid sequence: CASSSGQGTDYEQYF.

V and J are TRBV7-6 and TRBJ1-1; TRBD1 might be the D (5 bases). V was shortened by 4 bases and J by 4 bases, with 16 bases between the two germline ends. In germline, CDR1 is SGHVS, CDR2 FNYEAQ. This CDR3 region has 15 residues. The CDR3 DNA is TGTGCCAGCAGCTCCCCATCGGGAGGGGTCACTGAAGCTTTCTTT. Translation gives CASSSPSGGVTEAFF.

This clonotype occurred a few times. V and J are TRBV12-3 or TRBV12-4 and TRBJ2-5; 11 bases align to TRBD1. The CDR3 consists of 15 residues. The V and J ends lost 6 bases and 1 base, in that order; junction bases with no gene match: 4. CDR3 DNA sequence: TGTGCCAGCAGATCCGGGACAGGGGGCCAAGAGACCCAGTACTTC. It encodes CASRSGTGGQETQYF.

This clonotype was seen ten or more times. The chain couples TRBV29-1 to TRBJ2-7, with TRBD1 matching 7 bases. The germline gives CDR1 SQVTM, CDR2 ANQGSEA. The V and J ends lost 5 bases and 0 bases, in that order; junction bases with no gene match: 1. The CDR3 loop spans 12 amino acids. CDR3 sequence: CSVRDSSYEQYF. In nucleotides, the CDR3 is TGCAGCGTTCGGGACAGCTCCTACGAGCAGTACTTC.

The CDR3 region has the DNA TGTGCCAGCAGTGAATTCCTGCACAATGAGCAGTTCTTC. Its translation is CASSEFLHNEQFF. The chain recombines TRBV25-1 with TRBJ2-1; no definite D call. This CDR3 has 13 amino acids. Germline assignment: CDR1 MGHDK and CDR2 SYGVNS. The V end lost 1 base, the J end lost 5 bases, and 6 bases lay between the germline ends.

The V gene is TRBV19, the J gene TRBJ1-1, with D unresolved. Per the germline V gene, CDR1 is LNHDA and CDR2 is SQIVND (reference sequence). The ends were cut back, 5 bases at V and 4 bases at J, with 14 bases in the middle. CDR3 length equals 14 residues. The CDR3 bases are TGTGCCAGTAGTTGGAGCTCCCTCTTCACTGAAGCTTTCTTT. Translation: CASSWSSLFTEAFF.

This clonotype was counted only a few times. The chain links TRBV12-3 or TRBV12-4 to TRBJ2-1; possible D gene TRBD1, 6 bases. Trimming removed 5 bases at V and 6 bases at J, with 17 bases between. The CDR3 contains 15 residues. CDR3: CASSETGLAPNEQFF. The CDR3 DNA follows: TGTGCCAGCAGTGAGACAGGACTGGCCCCCAATGAGCAGTTCTTC.

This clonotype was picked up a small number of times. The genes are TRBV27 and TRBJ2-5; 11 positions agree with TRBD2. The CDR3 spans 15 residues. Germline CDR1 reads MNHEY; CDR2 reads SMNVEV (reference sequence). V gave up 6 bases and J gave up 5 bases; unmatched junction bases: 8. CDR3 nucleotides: TGTGCCAGCAGGCCCCTAGCGGGAGGCCCCGAGACCCAGTACTTC. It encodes CASRPLAGGPETQYF.

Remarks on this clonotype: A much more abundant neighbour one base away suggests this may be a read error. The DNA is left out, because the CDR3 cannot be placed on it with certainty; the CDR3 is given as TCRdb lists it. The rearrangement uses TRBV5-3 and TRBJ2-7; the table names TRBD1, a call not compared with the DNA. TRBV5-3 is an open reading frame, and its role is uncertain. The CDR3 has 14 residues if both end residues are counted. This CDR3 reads CASSWGTGNYERYF.

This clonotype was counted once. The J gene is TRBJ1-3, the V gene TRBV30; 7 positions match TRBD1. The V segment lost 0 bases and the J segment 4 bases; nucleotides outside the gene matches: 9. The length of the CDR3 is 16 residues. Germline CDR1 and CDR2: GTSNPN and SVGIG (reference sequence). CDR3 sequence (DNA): TGTGCCTGGAGTGTATGGGGGGACAGTTCGGGAAACACCATATATTTT. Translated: CAWSVWGDSSGNTIYF.

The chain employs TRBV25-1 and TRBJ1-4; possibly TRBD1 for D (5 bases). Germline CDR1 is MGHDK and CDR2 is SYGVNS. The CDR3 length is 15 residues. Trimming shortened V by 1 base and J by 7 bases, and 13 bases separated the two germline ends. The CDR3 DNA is TGTGCCAGCAGTGAATTTGGAGGGGCGGGTGAAAAACTGTTTTTT. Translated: CASSEFGGAGEKLFF.

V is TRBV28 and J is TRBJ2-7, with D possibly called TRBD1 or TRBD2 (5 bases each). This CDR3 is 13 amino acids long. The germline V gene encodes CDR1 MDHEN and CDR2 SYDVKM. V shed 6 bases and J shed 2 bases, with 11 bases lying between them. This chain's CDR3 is CASRGRNAYEQYF. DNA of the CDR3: TGTGCCAGCAGGGGACGGAACGCCTACGAGCAGTACTTC.